What follows describes a single T cell receptor (beta chain). These data come from a study of blood T cell repertoires in COVID-19. Here immunoSEQ multiplex PCR was the method, and the copy in TCRdb shows in-frame clones only, minus some. The sample includes fewer than 45,000 clones, about four fifths of them seen just once. J was trimmed by 12 bases and V by 4 bases; bases with no gene match: 14. Germline V gene data show CDR1 as SGHDT and CDR2 as YYEEEE. The CDR3 has 15 amino acids. This chain uses TRBV5-6 with TRBJ1-1; 11 bases align to TRBD1. Sequencing input: peripheral blood. The TCR comes from a man aged 35-49 years with active or convalescent COVID-19. The CDR3 here is CASSPLPGTGGLTFF. The CDR3 DNA sequence: TGTGCCAGCAGCCCACTCCCTGGGACAGGGGGATTGACTTTCTTT.